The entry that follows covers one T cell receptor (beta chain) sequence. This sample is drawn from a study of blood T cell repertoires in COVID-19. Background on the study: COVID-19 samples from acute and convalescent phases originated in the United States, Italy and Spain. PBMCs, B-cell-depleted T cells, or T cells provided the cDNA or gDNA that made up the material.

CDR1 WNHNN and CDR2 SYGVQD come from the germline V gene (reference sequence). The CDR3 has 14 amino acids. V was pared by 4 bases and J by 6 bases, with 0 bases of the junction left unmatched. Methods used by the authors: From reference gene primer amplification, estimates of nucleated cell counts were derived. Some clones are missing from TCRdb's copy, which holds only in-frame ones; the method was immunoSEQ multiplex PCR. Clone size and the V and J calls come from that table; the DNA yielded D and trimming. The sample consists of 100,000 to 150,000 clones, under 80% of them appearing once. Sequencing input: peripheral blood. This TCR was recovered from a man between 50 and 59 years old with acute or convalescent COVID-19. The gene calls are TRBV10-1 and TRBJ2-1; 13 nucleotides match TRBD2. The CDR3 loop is CASSGTSGSNEQFF. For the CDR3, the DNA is TGCGCCAGCAGTGGGACTAGCGGGAGCAATGAGCAGTTCTTC.